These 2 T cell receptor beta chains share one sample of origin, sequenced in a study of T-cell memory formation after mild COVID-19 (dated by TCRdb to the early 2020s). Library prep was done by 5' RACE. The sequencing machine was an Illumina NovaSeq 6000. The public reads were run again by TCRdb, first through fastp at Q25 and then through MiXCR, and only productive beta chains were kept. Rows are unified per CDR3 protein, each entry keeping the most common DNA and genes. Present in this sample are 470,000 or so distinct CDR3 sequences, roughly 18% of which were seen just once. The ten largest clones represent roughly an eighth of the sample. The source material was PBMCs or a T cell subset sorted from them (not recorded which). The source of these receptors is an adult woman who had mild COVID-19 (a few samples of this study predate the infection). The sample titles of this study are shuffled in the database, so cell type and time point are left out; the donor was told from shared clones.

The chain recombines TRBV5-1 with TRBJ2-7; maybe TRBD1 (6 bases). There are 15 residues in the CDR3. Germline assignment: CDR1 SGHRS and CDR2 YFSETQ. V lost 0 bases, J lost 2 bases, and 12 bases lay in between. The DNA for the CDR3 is TGCGCCAGCAGCTTGGGGACAGCCTATACCTACGAGCAGTACTTC. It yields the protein CASSLGTAYTYEQYF.

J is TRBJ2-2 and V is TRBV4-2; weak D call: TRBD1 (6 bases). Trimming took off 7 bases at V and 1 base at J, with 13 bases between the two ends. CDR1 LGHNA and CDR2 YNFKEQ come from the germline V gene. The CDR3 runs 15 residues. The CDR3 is CASNPGDRNTGELFF. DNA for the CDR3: TGTGCCAGCAACCCAGGGGATCGGAACACCGGGGAGCTGTTTTTT.